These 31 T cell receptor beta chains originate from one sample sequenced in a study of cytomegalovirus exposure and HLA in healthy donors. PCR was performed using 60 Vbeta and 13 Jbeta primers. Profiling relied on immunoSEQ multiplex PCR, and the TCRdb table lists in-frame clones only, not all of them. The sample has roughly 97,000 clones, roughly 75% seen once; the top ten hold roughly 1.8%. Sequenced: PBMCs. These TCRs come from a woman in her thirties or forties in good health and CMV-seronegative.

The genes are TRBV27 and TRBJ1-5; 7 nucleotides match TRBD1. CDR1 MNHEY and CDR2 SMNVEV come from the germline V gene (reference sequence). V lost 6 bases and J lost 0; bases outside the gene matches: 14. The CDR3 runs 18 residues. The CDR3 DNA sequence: TGTGCCAGCAGAACTGGACAGGTAAACTCCGATAGCAATCAGCCCCAGCATTTT. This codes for CASRTGQVNSDSNQPQHF.

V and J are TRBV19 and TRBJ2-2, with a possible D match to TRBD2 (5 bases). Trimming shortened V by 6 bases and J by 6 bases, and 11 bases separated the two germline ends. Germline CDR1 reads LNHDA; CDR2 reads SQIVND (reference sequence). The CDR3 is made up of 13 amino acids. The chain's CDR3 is CASREDPPGELFF. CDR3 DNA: TGTGCCAGTAGGGAGGACCCGCCCGGGGAGCTGTTTTTT.

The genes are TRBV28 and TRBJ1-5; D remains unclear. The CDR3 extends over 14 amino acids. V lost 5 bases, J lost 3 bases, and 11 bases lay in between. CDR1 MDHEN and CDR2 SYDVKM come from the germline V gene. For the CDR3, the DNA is TGTGCCAGCAGTCGGTCGCAGGTCAATCAGCCCCAGCATTTT. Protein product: CASSRSQVNQPQHF.

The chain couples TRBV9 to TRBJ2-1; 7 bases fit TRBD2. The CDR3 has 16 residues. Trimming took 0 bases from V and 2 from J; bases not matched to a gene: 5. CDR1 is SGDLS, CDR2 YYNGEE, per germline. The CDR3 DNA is TGTGCCAGCAGCGTAGAGAGAAGCGGGGCCTACAATGAGCAGTTCTTC. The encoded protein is CASSVERSGAYNEQFF.

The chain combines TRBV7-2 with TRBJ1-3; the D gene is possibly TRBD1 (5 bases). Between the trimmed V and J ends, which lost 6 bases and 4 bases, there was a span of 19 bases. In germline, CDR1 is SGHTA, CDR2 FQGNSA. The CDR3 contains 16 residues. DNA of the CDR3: TGTGCCAGCAGTCTCACCTACGGGGGAGCAGGAAACACCATATATTTT. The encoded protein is CASSLTYGGAGNTIYF.

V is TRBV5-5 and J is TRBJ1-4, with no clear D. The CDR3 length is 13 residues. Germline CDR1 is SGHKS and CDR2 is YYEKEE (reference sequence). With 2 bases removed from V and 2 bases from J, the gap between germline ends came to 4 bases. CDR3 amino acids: CASSFPTNEKLFF. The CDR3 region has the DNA TGTGCCAGCAGCTTTCCGACTAATGAAAAACTGTTTTTT.

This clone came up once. The CDR3 sequence is CASSSRLDDWDYGYTF. DNA of the CDR3: TGTGCCAGCAGTTCCCGGCTAGACGATTGGGACTATGGCTACACCTTC. The V and J genes are TRBV6-6 and TRBJ1-2; no reliable D call. This CDR3 spans 16 amino acids. Trimming took off 4 bases at V and 3 bases at J, with 18 bases between the two ends. Germline V gene sequence: CDR1 MNHNY, CDR2 SVGAGI (reference sequence).

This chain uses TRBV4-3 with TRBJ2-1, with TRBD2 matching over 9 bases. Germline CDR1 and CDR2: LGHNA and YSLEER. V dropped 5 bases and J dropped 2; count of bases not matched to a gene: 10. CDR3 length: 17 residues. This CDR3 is CASSLSSGRGTYNEQFF. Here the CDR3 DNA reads TGCGCCAGCAGCTTGAGTAGCGGGAGAGGCACCTACAATGAGCAGTTCTTC.

The CDR3 here is CASTVTGLNQPQHF. The CDR3 DNA follows: TGTGCCAGCACCGTGACAGGACTCAATCAGCCCCAGCATTTT. The rearrangement joins TRBV11-3 to TRBJ1-5, with D perhaps matching TRBD1 (6 bases). Germline CDR1 and CDR2: SGHNT and YENEEA. CDR3 length: 14 amino acids. Between the trimmed V and J ends, which lost 7 bases and 3 bases, there was a span of 13 bases.

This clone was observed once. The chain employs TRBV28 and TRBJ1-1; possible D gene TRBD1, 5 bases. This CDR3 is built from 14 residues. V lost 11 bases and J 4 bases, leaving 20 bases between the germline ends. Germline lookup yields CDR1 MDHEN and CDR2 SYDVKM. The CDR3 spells CAATVAGDVTEAFF. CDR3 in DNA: TGTGCCGCAACCGTGGCGGGGGACGTCACTGAAGCTTTCTTT.

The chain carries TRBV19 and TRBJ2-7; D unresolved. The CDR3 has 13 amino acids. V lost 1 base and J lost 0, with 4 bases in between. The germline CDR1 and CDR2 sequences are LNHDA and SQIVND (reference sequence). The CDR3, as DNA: TGTGCCAGTAGTATAGCTCTCTCCTACGAGCAGTACTTC. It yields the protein CASSIALSYEQYF.

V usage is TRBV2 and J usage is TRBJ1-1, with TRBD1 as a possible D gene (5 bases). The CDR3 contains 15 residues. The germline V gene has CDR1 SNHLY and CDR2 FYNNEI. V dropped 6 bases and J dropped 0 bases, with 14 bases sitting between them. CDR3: CASRDQGTVNTEAFF. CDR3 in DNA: TGTGCCAGCAGGGATCAGGGTACGGTGAACACTGAAGCTTTCTTT.

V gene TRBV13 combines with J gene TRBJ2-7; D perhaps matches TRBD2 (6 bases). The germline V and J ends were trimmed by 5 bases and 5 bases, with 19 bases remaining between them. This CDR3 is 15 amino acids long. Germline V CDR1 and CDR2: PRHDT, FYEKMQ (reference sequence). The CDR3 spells CASSLSGLLLNEQYF. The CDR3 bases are TGTGCCAGCAGCCTATCGGGACTCCTCCTGAACGAGCAGTACTTC.

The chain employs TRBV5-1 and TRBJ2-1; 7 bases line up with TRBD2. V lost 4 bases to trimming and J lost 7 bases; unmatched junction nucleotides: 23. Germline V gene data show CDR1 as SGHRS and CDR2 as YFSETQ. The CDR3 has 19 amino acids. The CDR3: CASSPFPGLRPPGENEQFF. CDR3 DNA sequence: TGCGCCAGCAGCCCATTCCCGGGACTAAGACCACCAGGAGAGAATGAGCAGTTCTTC.

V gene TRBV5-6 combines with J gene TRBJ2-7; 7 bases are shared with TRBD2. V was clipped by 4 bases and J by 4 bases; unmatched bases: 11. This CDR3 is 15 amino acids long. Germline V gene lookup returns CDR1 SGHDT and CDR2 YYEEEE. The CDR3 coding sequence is TGTGCCAGCAGCGGGGTAAGCGGGAAGGGGTACGAGCAGTACTTC. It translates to CASSGVSGKGYEQYF.

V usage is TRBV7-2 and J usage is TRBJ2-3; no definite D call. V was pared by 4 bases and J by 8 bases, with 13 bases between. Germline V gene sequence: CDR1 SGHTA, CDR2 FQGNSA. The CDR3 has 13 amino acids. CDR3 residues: CASSSPGVGTQYF. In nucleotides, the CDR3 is TGTGCCAGCAGCTCGCCCGGAGTAGGTACGCAGTATTTT.

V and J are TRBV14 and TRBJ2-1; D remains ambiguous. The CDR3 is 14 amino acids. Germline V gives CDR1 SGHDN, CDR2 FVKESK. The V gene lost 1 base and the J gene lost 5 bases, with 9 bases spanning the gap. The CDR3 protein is CASSQVTPDNEQFF. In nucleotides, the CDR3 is TGTGCCAGCAGCCAAGTTACTCCCGACAATGAGCAGTTCTTC.

CDR3 nucleotide sequence: TGCGCCAGCAGCCGAGGACAGGGTCACCAGTACTTC. Translating it yields CASSRGQGHQYF. The V call is TRBV4-3, the J call TRBJ2-5; 8 nucleotides agree with TRBD1. Per germline, CDR1 LGHNA and CDR2 YSLEER. The CDR3 contains 12 residues. Trimming at V came to 4 bases and at J to 10 bases, leaving 5 bases not matched to a gene.

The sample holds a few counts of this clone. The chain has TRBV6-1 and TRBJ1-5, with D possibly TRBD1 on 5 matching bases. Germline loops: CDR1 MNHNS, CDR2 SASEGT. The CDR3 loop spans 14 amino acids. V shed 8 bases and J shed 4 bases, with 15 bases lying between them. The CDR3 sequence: CASLHWGTNQPQHF. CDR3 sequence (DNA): TGTGCCAGCCTTCATTGGGGGACTAATCAGCCCCAGCATTTT.

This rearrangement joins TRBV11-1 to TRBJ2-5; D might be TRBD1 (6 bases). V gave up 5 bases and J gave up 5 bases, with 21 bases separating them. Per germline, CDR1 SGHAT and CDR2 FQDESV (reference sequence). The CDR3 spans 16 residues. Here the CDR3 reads CASSGGQTEVRETQYF. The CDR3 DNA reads TGTGCCAGCAGCGGAGGACAGACCGAAGTTAGGGAGACCCAGTACTTC.

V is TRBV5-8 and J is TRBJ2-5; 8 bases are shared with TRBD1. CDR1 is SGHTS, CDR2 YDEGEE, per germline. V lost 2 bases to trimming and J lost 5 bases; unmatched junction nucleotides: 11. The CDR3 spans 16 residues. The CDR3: CASSFLGRTGLETQYF. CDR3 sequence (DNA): TGTGCCAGCAGCTTTTTAGGCAGGACAGGGTTGGAGACCCAGTACTTC.

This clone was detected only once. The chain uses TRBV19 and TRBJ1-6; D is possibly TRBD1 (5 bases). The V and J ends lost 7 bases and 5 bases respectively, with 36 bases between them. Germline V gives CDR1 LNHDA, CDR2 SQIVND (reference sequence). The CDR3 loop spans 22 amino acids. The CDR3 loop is CASNYPPGHKSPERFDNSPLHF. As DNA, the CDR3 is TGTGCCAGTAATTACCCCCCAGGGCACAAGTCCCCTGAGCGATTCGATAATTCACCCCTCCACTTT.

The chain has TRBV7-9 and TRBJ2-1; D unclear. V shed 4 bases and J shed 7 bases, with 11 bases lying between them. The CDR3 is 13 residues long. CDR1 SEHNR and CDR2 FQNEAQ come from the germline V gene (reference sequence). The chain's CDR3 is CASSSSTSNEQFF. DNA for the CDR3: TGTGCCAGCAGCTCATCGACTTCTAATGAGCAGTTCTTC.

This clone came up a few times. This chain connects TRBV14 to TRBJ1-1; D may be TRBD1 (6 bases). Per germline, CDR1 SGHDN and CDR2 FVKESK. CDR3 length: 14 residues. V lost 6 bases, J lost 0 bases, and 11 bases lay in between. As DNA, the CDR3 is TGTGCCAGCAGTCGACAGGAGATGAACACTGAAGCTTTCTTT. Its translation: CASSRQEMNTEAFF.

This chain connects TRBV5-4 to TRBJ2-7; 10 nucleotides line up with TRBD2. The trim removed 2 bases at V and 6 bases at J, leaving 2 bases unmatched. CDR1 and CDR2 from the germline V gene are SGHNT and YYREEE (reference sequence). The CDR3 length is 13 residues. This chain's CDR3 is CASSFSGRGEQYF. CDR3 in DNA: TGTGCCAGCAGCTTCAGCGGGAGGGGCGAGCAGTACTTC.

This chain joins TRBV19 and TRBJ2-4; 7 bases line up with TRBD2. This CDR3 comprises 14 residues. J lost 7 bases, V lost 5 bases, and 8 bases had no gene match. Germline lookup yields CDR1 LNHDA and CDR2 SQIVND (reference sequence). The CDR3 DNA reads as TGTGCCAGTAGTGGGCGGGGGACGCTGAACATTCAGTACTTC. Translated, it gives CASSGRGTLNIQYF.

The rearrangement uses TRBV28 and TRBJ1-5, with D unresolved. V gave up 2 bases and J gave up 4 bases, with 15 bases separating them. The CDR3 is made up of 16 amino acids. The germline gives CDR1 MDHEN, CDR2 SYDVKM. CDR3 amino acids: CASSLLLSGKNQPQHF. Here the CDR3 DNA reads TGTGCCAGCAGTTTACTACTATCGGGGAAGAATCAGCCCCAGCATTTT. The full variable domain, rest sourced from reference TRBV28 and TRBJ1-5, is DVKVTQSSRYLVKRTGEKVFLECVQDMDHENMFWYRQDPGLGLRLIYFSYDVKMKEKGDIPEGYSVSREKKERFSLILESASTNQTSMYLCASSLLLSGKNQPQHFGDGTRLSIL.

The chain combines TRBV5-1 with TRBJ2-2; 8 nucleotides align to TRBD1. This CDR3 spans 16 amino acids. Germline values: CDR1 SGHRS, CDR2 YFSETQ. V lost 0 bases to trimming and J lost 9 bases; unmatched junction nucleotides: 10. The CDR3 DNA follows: TGCGCCAGCAGCTTGGGTCAAGGACAGGGAGGCCGGGAGCTGTTTTTT. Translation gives CASSLGQGQGGRELFF.

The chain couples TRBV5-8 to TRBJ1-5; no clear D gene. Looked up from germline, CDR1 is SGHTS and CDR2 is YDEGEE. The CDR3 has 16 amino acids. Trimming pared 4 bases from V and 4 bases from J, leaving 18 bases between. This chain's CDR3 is CASSADQVGLNQPQHF. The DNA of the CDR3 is TGTGCCAGCAGCGCGGACCAGGTCGGACTTAATCAGCCCCAGCATTTT.

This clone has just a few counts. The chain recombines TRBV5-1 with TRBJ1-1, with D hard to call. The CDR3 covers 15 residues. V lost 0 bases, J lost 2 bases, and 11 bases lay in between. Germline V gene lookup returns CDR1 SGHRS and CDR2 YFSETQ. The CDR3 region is CASSLVGRGNTEAFF. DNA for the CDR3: TGCGCCAGCAGCTTGGTTGGTCGGGGAAACACTGAAGCTTTCTTT.

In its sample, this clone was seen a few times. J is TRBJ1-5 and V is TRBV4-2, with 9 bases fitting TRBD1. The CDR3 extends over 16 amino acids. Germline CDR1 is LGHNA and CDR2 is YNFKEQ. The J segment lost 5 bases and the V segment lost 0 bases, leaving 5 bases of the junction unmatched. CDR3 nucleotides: TGTGCCAGCAGCCAAGAGCAGGGACAGGGCTATCAGCCCCAGCATTTT. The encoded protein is CASSQEQGQGYQPQHF.